A single sample gave rise to the 9 T cell receptor beta chains below, sequenced in a study of T cells and Merkel cell carcinoma outcomes. The data were produced by immunoSEQ multiplex PCR, yet TCRdb's version contains in-frame clones alone and is incomplete. The sample shows roughly 6,000 clones, approximately 77% of them seen only once. The specimen sequenced was tumor tissue from Merkel cell carcinoma. These receptors originate from a human donor with Merkel cell carcinoma.

J is TRBJ1-1 and V is TRBV18, with 8 bases matching TRBD1. The CDR3 runs 12 residues. Germline CDR1 reads KGHSH; CDR2 reads LQKENI. The V and J ends lost 3 bases and 10 bases, in that order; junction bases with no gene match: 4. CDR3 bases: TGTGCCAGCTCACCTGGACAGGGCGTAGCTTTCTTT. Its protein product is CASSPGQGVAFF.

V and J are TRBV2 and TRBJ2-7; 9 bases line up with TRBD1. V shed 0 bases and J 5 bases; nucleotides not matched to a gene: 5. This CDR3 is 15 amino acids long. Germline CDR1 SNHLY, CDR2 FYNNEI. The CDR3 loop is CASSEAGQGFDEQYF. Written as DNA, the CDR3 is TGTGCCAGCAGTGAAGCAGGACAGGGGTTCGACGAGCAGTACTTC.

The CDR3 region has the DNA TGTGCCAGCTCACGGGACAGACGCGCCAACGAGCAGTACTTC. Translated: CASSRDRRANEQYF. This sequence joins TRBV18 and TRBJ2-5, with 7 bases fitting TRBD1. Matching the DNA end better, TRBJ2-7 makes the J call doubtful. The CDR3 totals 14 residues. CDR1 and CDR2 (germline): KGHSH, LQKENI.

This clone was seen a handful of times. The chain employs TRBV29-1 and TRBJ2-1, with 9 positions matching TRBD2. The CDR3 is 16 residues long. The J segment lost 1 base and the V segment lost 2 bases, leaving 6 bases of the junction unmatched. Germline V CDR1 and CDR2: SQVTM, ANQGSEA. The CDR3 nucleotides read TGCAGCGTTGAACCTTTTACTAGCGGGTCCTACAATGAGCAGTTCTTC. It yields the protein CSVEPFTSGSYNEQFF.

The chain combines TRBV5-1 with TRBJ2-3, with a tentative D call TRBD1 (8 bases). Germline-derived CDR1 and CDR2 are SGHRS and YFSETQ. The CDR3 is 16 amino acids. Between the trimmed V and J ends, which lost 4 bases and 1 base, there was a span of 16 bases. The CDR3 DNA reads TGCGCCAGCAGCCCCCAGGGGGCGGGGGGCACAGATACGCAGTATTTT. The encoded protein is CASSPQGAGGTDTQYF. Drawing the rest from reference TRBV5-1 and TRBJ2-3, the complete variable domain is KAGVTQTPRYLIKTRGQQVTLSCSPISGHRSVSWYQQTPGQGLQFLFEYFSETQRNKGNFPGRFSGRQFSNSRSEMNVSTLELGDSALYLCASSPQGAGGTDTQYFGPGTRLTVL.

V gene TRBV5-4 combines with J gene TRBJ2-2, with 10 nucleotides matching TRBD1. Germline CDR1 and CDR2: SGHNT and YYREEE (reference sequence). After removal of 4 bases from V and 6 bases from J, the junction contained 6 bases not matched to a gene. The CDR3 totals 15 residues. CDR3 sequence (DNA): TGTGCCAGCAGCAGGACAGGGGGGATGTCCGGGGAGCTGTTTTTT. Translating it yields CASSRTGGMSGELFF.

The J gene is TRBJ2-3, the V gene TRBV5-1; TRBD2 matches at 11 bases. Germline V gene lookup returns CDR1 SGHRS and CDR2 YFSETQ. The CDR3 spans 16 residues. V shed 7 bases, J shed 0 bases, and the junction held 7 bases outside the gene matches. The CDR3 DNA is TGCGCCAGCTACTCGGGACTAGCGGTTAGCACAGATACGCAGTATTTT. Protein: CASYSGLAVSTDTQYF.

The chain carries TRBV2 and TRBJ2-7, with D hard to call. CDR1 is SNHLY and CDR2 is FYNNEI in the germline V gene. Trimming removed 7 bases at V and 2 bases at J, with 12 bases between. CDR3 length: 13 residues. CDR3 amino acids: CASILAGAYEQYF. The CDR3 DNA reads as TGTGCCAGCATTCTCGCAGGTGCCTACGAGCAGTACTTC.

The chain joins TRBV30 to TRBJ2-2; no clear D. CDR3 length: 13 residues. Trimming left V 4 bases short and J 7 bases short, with 13 bases between. CDR1 is GTSNPN and CDR2 is SVGIG in the germline V gene (reference sequence). The DNA for the CDR3 is TGTGCCTGGAACCCTGGGTCCATCGGGGAGCTGTTTTTT. It codes for CAWNPGSIGELFF.